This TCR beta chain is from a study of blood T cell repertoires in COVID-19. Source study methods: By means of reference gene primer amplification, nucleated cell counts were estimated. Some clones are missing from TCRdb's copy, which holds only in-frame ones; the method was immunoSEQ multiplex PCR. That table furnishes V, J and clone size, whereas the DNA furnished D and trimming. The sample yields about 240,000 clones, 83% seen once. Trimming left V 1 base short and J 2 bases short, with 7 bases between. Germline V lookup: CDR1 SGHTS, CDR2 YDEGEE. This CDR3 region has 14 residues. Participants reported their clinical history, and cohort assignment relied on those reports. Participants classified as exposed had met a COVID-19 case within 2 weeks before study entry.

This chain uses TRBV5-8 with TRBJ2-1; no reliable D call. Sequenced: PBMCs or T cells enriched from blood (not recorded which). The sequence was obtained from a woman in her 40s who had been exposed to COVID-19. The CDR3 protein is CASSLWQTYNEQFF. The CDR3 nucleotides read TGTGCCAGCAGCTTGTGGCAGACCTACAATGAGCAGTTCTTC.